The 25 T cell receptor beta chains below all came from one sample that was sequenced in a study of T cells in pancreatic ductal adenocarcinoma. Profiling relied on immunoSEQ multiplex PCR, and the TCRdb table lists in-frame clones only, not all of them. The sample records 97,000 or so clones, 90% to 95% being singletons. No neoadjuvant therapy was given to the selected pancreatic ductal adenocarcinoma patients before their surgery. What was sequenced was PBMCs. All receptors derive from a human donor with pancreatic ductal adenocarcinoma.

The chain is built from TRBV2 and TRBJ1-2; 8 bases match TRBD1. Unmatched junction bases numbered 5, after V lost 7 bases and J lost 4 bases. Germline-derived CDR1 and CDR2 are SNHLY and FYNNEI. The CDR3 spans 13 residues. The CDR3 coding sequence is TGTGCCAGCATGATGGACAGGGCCTATGGCTACACCTTC. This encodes CASMMDRAYGYTF.

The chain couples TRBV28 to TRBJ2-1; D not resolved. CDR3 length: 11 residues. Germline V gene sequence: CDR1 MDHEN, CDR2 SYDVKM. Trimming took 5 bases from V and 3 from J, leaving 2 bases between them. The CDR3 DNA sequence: TGTGCCAGCAGTCGCTACAATGAGCAGTTCTTC. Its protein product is CASSRYNEQFF.

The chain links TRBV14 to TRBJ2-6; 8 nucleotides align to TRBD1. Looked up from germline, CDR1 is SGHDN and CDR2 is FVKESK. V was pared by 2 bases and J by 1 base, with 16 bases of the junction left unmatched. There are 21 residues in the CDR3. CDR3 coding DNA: TGTGCCAGCAGCCAACACCAAATCAACAGGGGGAAACCGTCTGGGGCCAACGTCCTGACTTTC. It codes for CASSQHQINRGKPSGANVLTF.

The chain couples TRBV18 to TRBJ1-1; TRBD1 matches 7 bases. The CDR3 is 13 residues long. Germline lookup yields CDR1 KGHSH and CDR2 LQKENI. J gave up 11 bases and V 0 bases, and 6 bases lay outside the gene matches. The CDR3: CASSPPEGAGAFF. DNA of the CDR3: TGTGCCAGCTCACCACCGGAGGGGGCAGGGGCTTTCTTT. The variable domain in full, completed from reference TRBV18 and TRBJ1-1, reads NAGVMQNPRHLVRRRGQEARLRCSPMKGHSHVYWYRQLPEEGLKFMVYLQKENIIDESGMPKERFSAEFPKEGPSILRIQQVVRGDSAAYFCASSPPEGAGAFFGQGTRLTVV.

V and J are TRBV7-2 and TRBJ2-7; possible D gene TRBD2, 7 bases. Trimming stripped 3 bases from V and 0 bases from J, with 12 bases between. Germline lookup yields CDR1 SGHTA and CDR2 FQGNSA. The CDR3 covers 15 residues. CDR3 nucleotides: TGTGCCAGCAGCTTGGGGGGGCTTAGCTCCTACGAGCAGTACTTC. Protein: CASSLGGLSSYEQYF.

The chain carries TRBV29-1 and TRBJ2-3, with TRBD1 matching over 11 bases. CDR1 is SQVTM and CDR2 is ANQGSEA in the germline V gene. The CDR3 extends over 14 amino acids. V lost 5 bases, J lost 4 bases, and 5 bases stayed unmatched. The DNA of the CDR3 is TGCAGCGTTATCGGACAGGGGGCGGCAGATACGCAGTATTTT. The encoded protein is CSVIGQGAADTQYF.

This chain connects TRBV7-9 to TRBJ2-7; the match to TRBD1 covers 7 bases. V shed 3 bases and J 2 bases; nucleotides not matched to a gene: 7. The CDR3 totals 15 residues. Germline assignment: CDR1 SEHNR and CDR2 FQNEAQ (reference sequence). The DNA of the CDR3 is TGTGCCAGCAGCTTGGTAGGGGACAGAGCCTACGAGCAGTACTTC. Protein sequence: CASSLVGDRAYEQYF. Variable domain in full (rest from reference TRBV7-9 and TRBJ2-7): DTGVSQNPRHKITKRGQNVTFRCDPISEHNRLYWYRQTLGQGPEFLTYFQNEAQLEKSRLLSDRFSAERPKGSFSTLEIQRTEQGDSAMYLCASSLVGDRAYEQYFGPGTRLTVT.

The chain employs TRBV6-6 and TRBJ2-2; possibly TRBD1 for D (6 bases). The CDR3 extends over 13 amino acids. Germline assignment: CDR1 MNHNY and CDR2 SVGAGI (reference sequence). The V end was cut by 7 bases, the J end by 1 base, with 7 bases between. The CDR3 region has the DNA TGTGCCAGCACACAGGGGAACACCGGGGAGCTGTTTTTT. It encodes CASTQGNTGELFF.

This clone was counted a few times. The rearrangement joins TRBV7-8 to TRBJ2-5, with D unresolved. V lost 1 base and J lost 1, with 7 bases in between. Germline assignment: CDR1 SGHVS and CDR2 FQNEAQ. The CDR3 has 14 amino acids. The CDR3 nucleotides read TGTGCCAGCAGCTTAGGCAGTATCCAAGAGACCCAGTACTTC. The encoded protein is CASSLGSIQETQYF.

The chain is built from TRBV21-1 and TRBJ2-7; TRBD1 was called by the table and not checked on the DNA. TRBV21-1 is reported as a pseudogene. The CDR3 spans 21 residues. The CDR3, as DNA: TGTGCCAGCAGCAAAGCTAGAAGGAGACAGGGGCGACCGTCTTACCTCTACGAGCAGTACTTC. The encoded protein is CASSKARRRQGRPSYLYEQYF.

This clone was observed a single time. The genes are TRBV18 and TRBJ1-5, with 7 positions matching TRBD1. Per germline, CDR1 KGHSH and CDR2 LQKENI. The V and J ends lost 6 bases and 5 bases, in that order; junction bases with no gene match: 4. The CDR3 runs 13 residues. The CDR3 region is CASSPQGDQPQHF. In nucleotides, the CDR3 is TGTGCCAGCTCCCCGCAGGGGGATCAGCCCCAGCATTTT. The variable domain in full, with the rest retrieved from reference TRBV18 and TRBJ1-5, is NAGVMQNPRHLVRRRGQEARLRCSPMKGHSHVYWYRQLPEEGLKFMVYLQKENIIDESGMPKERFSAEFPKEGPSILRIQQVVRGDSAAYFCASSPQGDQPQHFGDGTRLSIL.

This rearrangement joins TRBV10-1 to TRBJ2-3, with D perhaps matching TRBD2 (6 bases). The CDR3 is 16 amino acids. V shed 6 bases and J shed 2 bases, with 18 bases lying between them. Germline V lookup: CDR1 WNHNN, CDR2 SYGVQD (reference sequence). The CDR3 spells CASRTERALPTDTQYF. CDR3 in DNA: TGCGCCAGCAGGACAGAGCGGGCCCTACCCACAGATACGCAGTATTTT.

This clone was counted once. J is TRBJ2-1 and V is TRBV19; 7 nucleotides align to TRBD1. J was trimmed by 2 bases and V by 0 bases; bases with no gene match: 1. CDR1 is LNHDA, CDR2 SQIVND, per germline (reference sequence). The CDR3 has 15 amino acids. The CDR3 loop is CASSIDQGAYNEQFF. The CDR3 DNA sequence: TGTGCCAGTAGTATAGACCAGGGGGCCTACAATGAGCAGTTCTTC. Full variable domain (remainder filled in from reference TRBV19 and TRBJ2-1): DGGITQSPKYLFRKEGQNVTLSCEQNLNHDAMYWYRQDPGQGLRLIYYSQIVNDFQKGDIAEGYSVSREKKESFPLTVTSAQKNPTAFYLCASSIDQGAYNEQFFGPGTRLTVL.

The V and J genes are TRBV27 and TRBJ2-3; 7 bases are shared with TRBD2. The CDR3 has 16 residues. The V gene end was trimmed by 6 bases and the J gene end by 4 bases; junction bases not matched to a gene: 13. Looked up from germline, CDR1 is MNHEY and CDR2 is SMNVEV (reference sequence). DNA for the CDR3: TGTGCCAGCAGCGGAGTAGGGAGGGCCGAGGCAGATACGCAGTATTTT. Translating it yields CASSGVGRAEADTQYF.

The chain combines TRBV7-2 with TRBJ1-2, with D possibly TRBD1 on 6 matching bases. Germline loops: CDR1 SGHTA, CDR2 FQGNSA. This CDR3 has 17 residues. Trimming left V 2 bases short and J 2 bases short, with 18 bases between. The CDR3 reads CASSLPGGAGNNYGYTF. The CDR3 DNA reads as TGTGCCAGCAGCTTACCGGGGGGGGCAGGGAACAACTATGGCTACACCTTC. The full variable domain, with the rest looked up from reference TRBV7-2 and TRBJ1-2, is GAGVSQSPSNKVTEKGKDVELRCDPISGHTALYWYRQSLGQGLEFLIYFQGNSAPDKSGLPSDRFSAERTGGSVSTLTIQRTQQEDSAVYLCASSLPGGAGNNYGYTFGSGTRLTVV.

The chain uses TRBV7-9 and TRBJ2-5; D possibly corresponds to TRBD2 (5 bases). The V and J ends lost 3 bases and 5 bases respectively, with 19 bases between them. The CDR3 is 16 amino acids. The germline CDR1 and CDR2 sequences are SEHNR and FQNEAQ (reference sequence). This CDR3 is CASSLVGGSGRETQYF. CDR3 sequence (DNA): TGTGCCAGCAGCTTGGTGGGCGGGTCTGGCCGGGAGACCCAGTACTTC.

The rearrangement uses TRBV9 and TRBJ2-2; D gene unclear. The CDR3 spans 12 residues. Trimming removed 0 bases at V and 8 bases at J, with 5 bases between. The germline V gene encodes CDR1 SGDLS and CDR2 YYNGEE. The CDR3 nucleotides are TGTGCCAGCAGCGTAGAACAGGGGGAGCTGTTTTTT. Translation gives CASSVEQGELFF.

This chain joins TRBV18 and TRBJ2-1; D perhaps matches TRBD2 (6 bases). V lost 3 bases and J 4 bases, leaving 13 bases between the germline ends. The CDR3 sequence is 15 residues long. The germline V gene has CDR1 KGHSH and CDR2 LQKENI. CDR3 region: CASSPVRDRYNEQFF. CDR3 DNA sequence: TGTGCCAGCTCACCTGTGCGGGATAGGTACAATGAGCAGTTCTTC. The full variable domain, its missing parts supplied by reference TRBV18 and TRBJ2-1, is NAGVMQNPRHLVRRRGQEARLRCSPMKGHSHVYWYRQLPEEGLKFMVYLQKENIIDESGMPKERFSAEFPKEGPSILRIQQVVRGDSAAYFCASSPVRDRYNEQFFGPGTRLTVL.

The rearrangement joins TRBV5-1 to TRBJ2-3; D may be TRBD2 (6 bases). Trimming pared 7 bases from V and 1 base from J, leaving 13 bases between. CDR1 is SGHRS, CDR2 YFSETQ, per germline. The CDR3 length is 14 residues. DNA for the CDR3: TGCGCCAGCGGGTGGCGGGACCGCACAGATACGCAGTATTTT. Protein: CASGWRDRTDTQYF.

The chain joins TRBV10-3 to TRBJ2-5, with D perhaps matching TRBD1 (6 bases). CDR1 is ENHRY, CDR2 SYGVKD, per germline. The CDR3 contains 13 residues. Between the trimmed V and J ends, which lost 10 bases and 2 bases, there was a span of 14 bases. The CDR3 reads CATRRDKQETQYF. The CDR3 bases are TGTGCCACGAGAAGGGACAAACAAGAGACCCAGTACTTC.

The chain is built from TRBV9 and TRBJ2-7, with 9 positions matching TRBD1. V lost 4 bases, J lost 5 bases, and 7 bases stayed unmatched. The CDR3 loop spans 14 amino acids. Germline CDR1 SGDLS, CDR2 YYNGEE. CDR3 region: CASSPGTGRNEQYF. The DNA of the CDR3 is TGTGCCAGCAGCCCAGGGACAGGGAGGAACGAGCAGTACTTC.

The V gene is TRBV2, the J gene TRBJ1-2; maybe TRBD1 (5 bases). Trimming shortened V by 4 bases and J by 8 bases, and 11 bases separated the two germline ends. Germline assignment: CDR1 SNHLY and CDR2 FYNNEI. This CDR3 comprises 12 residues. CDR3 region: CASSVGGGGYTF. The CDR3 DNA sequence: TGTGCCAGCAGTGTGGGGGGGGGAGGCTACACCTTC.

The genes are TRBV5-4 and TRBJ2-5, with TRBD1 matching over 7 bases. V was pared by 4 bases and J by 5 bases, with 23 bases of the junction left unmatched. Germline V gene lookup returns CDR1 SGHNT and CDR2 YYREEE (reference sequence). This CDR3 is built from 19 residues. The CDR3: CASSPPASLGQASWETQYF. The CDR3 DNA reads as TGTGCCAGCAGCCCCCCAGCAAGTCTCGGACAGGCCTCGTGGGAGACCCAGTACTTC.

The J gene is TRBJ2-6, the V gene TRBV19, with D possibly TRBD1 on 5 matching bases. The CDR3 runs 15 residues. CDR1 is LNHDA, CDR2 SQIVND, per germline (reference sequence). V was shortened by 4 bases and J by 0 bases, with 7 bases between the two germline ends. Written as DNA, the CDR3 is TGTGCCAGTAGTACAGGGTCCTCTGGGGCCAACGTCCTGACTTTC. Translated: CASSTGSSGANVLTF.

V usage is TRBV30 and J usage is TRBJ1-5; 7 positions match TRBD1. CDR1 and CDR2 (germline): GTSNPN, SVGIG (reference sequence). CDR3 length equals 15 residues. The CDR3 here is CAAALTGQSNQPQHF. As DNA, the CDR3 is TGTGCTGCGGCCTTGACAGGGCAAAGCAATCAGCCCCAGCATTTT.